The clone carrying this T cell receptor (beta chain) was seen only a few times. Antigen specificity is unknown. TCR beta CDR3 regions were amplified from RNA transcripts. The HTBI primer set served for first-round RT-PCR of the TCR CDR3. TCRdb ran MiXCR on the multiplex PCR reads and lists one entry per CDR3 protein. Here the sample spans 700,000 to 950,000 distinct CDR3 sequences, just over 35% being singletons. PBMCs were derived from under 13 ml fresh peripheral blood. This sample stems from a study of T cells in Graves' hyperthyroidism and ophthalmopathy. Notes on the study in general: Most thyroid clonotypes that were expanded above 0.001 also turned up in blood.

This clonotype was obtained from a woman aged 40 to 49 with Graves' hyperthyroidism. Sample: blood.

CDR3 protein: CASSSTFPGTGANTEAFF. As DNA, the CDR3 is TGCGCCAGCAGCTCGACTTTTCCCGGGACAGGGGCGAACACTGAAGCTTTCTTT. J is TRBJ1-1 and V is TRBV5-1; 10 bases line up with TRBD1. CDR1 is SGHRS and CDR2 is YFSETQ in the germline V gene. Germline trimming cut 3 bases from V and 1 base from J; bases unmatched to any gene: 12. The CDR3 has 18 amino acids.